This T cell receptor (beta chain) was identified during a study of identical twins. The study's findings and limits: The same donors were not followed; conclusions instead depended on cross-sectional statistical analysis. Diverse VJ usage suggested most zero-insertion clonotypes were not invariant T cells. Twin-shared out-of-frame alpha sequences were enriched for low generation probability.

The CDR3 covers 14 residues. From germline, CDR1 is SGHTA and CDR2 FQGNSA. Trimming at V came to 5 bases and at J to 1 base, leaving 3 bases not matched to a gene. Template switching introduced a universal primer site, and the cDNA bore unique molecular identifiers. TCRdb reanalysed the 5' RACE reads using MiXCR and keeps one entry per CDR3 protein. The sample lists about 530,000 distinct CDR3 sequences, about 22% occurring once. A remark on this clonotype: Its matching antigen is unknown.

This same sample was also part of a study on yellow fever vaccine responses in identical twins.

Source material: CD4+ T cells sorted from blood. The TCR originated in a woman aged 18-29 years in good health. V usage is TRBV7-2 and J usage is TRBJ2-3, with 7 bases identical to TRBD1. The CDR3 reads CASSIDRGTDTQYF. CDR3 nucleotide sequence: TGTGCCAGCAGCATAGACAGGGGCACAGATACGCAGTATTTT.